This TCR beta chain was sequenced for a study of blood T cells in healthy people across ages. Overall study findings and caveats: Per-million-T-cell TCR beta diversity fell roughly linearly with age. Strong correlation linked observed beta diversity and percent naive T cells.

Primers used in a second PCR of about 6 to 12 cycles were a sample-barcoded 5' primer and a J-beta primer mix. Each CDR3 protein is one row after TCRdb ran MiXCR on the 5' RACE reads. The sample includes approximately 1.5 million distinct CDR3 sequences, under 55% of them seen just once. The amount of total RNA extracted per sample was at least 5.5 micrograms. Regarding this clonotype: The antigen is undetermined.

Per germline, CDR1 DFQATT and CDR2 SNEGSKA (reference sequence). With V trimmed by 6 bases and J by 3 bases, 10 bases remained unmatched. CDR3 length equals 14 residues. The receptor's source is a woman younger than 30 in good health. Sequenced sample: blood. The genes are TRBV20-1 and TRBJ1-1; 7 bases align to TRBD1. The CDR3 sequence: CSARTRGRDTEAFF. CDR3 sequence (DNA): TGCAGTGCACGCACTAGGGGGCGCGACACTGAAGCTTTCTTT.